This is a list of T cell receptor beta chains from one sample in a study of Graves' ophthalmopathy and Graves' hyperthyroidism. In TCRdb, the multiplex PCR reads were re-called with MiXCR into one record per CDR3 protein. The sample has over 40,000 distinct CDR3 sequences; 50% are singletons. The sample consisted of peripheral blood. The origin of the receptors is an adult man with Graves' ophthalmopathy. The CDR3 runs from the conserved cysteine through the conserved F or W.

V gene | CDR3 protein
TRBV24-1 | CATSDLSQGAQTQYF
TRBV2 | CARVPLSGVDGYTF
TRBV5-6 | CASSTVVIPYEQYF
TRBV6-1 | CASSKVTGFAEAFF
TRBV20-1 | CSARPARDSQVETQYF
TRBV11-2 | CASSPTGLRNSPLHF
TRBV12-3/TRBV12-4 | CASSLGGGPHNEQFF
TRBV5-1 | CASSLDRGDAEAFF
TRBV2 | CASRASGGVLPGELFF
TRBV19 | CASSGQGADTQYF
TRBV11-2 | CASSLDVNNEQFF
TRBV7-9 | CASGIKGIYNSPLHF
TRBV4-2 | CASSQEQGNIQYF
TRBV5-4 | CASSLMVTTTQETQYF
TRBV5-1 | CASTDTDTQYF
TRBV7-9 | CAIRGQGSNEQFF
TRBV2 | CASSPNRARGETQYF
TRBV29-1 | CSVYGVISTDTQYF
TRBV4-1 | CASSQGLAGRGTKTQYF
TRBV7-9 | CVSSIRDRPQHF
TRBV7-3 | CASSLVAVAGELFF
TRBV7-9 | CAGSLSGSNEQFF
TRBV20-1 | CSAYSGQGNNSPLHF
TRBV9 | CASSPRGTSGRGLHEQFF
TRBV4-1 | CASSQDPGVAGLAAGELFF
TRBV6-1 | CASSAGQTGNTIYF
TRBV2 | CASIQGDYEQYF
TRBV9 | CVSRAEWTSQETQYF
TRBV9 | CASSASSSGRTDTQYF